What follows is one TCR beta chain and its context. Trimming took 5 bases from V and 3 from J, leaving 14 bases between them. CDR1 is SQVTM, CDR2 ANQGSEA, per germline. This CDR3 has 13 amino acids. This specimen comes from a study of blood T cell repertoires in COVID-19. Method: immunoSEQ multiplex PCR; TCRdb's copy keeps in-frame clones and lacks some. Here the sample spans fewer than 250,000 clones, more than 70% being singletons. The V gene is TRBV29-1, the J gene TRBJ2-7; tentatively, D is TRBD2 (6 bases). Sequencing was done on a sample of peripheral blood. This sequence originates from a woman aged 55-70 years with acute or convalescent COVID-19. The chain's CDR3 is CSVPAGRGYEQYF. CDR3 bases: TGCAGCGTTCCTGCGGGAAGAGGCTACGAGCAGTACTTC.